Below, 20 T cell receptor beta chains from the same sample are listed, as sequenced in a study of T cell changes during pregnancy in multiple sclerosis. The table came from immunoSEQ multiplex PCR; TCRdb's copy has only in-frame clones and leaves some out. The profile covers about 15,000 clones, with 83% appearing a single time and roughly a sixth taken by the ten largest. The source was CD8+ T cells from peripheral blood mononuclear cells, collected after pregnancy. These receptors were obtained from a female donor in good health, enrolled as a control in a pregnancy study.

The chain joins TRBV27 to TRBJ1-2, with 10 bases aligning to TRBD1. V lost 7 bases, J lost 8 bases, and 7 bases stayed unmatched. This CDR3 region has 13 residues. CDR1 is MNHEY and CDR2 is SMNVEV in the germline V gene (reference sequence). CDR3 in DNA: TGTGCCAGCACCGGGACAGGGGAGGTCGGCTACACCTTC. Translated, it gives CASTGTGEVGYTF.

The chain is built from TRBV13 and TRBJ1-2, with a possible D match to TRBD1 (6 bases). Germline V gene lookup returns CDR1 PRHDT and CDR2 FYEKMQ (reference sequence). Trimming cost V 5 bases and J 3 bases, with 13 bases left between them. The CDR3 is 14 amino acids. The chain's CDR3 is CASSADRQDYGYTF. The CDR3 DNA reads as TGTGCCAGCAGCGCCGACAGGCAGGACTATGGCTACACCTTC. Looking up the rest from reference TRBV13 and TRBJ1-2 gives the full variable domain: AAGVIQSPRHLIKEKRETATLKCYPIPRHDTVYWYQQGPGQDPQFLISFYEKMQSDKGSIPDRFSAQQFSDYHSELNMSSLELGDSALYFCASSADRQDYGYTFGSGTRLTVV.

This clone was observed at least ten times. The rearrangement uses TRBV15 and TRBJ1-5; D gene uncertain. CDR3 size: 16 residues. Between the trimmed V and J ends, which lost 0 bases and 2 bases, there was a span of 11 bases. Per germline, CDR1 LNHNV and CDR2 YYDKDF (reference sequence). The CDR3 sequence is CATSREGDMGNQPQHF. CDR3 in DNA: TGTGCCACCAGCAGAGAGGGAGATATGGGCAATCAGCCCCAGCATTTT.

The chain joins TRBV5-6 to TRBJ2-5; 8 nucleotides match TRBD2. The CDR3 is made up of 15 amino acids. J was trimmed by 2 bases and V by 2 bases; bases with no gene match: 5. CDR1 is SGHDT, CDR2 YYEEEE, per germline. CDR3 loop: CASSFTSGLQETQYF. CDR3 DNA sequence: TGTGCCAGCAGCTTCACTAGCGGATTGCAAGAGACCCAGTACTTC.

The V and J genes are TRBV7-8 and TRBJ2-7, with 10 bases matching TRBD2. Trimming cost V 3 bases and J 4 bases; bases outside gene matches: 9. CDR1 and CDR2 from the germline V gene are SGHVS and FQNEAQ. The CDR3 extends over 16 amino acids. In DNA, the CDR3 is TGTGCCAGCAGCTTCGCCCGGGCTAGCGGGAGTTACGAGCAGTACTTC. Protein product: CASSFARASGSYEQYF.

The chain is built from TRBV10-2 and TRBJ2-1; D not resolved. Trimming took 2 bases from V and 4 from J, leaving 6 bases between them. Germline V CDR1 and CDR2: WSHSY, SAAADI. This CDR3 region has 13 residues. CDR3 sequence (DNA): TGCGCCAGCAGTGAGACAGTATACAATGAGCAGTTCTTC. It codes for CASSETVYNEQFF.

In this sample, this clone is medium-sized (0.01 to 0.1%). V usage is TRBV11-1 and J usage is TRBJ1-5; 9 nucleotides agree with TRBD1. V lost 5 bases to trimming and J lost 4 bases; unmatched junction nucleotides: 3. Germline assignment: CDR1 SGHAT and CDR2 FQDESV (reference sequence). The CDR3 has 14 amino acids. The CDR3 region is CASSLGQGNQPQHF. CDR3 nucleotide sequence: TGTGCCAGCAGCCTCGGACAGGGGAATCAGCCCCAGCATTTT.

The chain carries TRBV13 and TRBJ2-7, with 11 positions matching TRBD2. The V gene's germline CDR1 is PRHDT and CDR2 FYEKMQ (reference sequence). V lost 0 bases, J lost 2 bases, and 0 bases stayed unmatched. The CDR3 sequence is 15 residues long. The CDR3 is CASSLGTSGTYEQYF. CDR3 nucleotide sequence: TGTGCCAGCAGCTTAGGGACTAGCGGGACCTACGAGCAGTACTTC.

The sample holds a few counts of this clone. This chain connects TRBV19 to TRBJ2-7, with D tentatively TRBD2 (6 bases). Germline V gene data show CDR1 as LNHDA and CDR2 as SQIVND (reference sequence). The ends were cut back, 6 bases at V and 0 bases at J, with 15 bases in the middle. CDR3 length: 15 amino acids. In DNA form, the CDR3 reads TGTGCCAGTAGCCCCCCGGGGGAGCCCTCCTACGAGCAGTACTTC. As protein: CASSPPGEPSYEQYF.

The V call is TRBV9, the J call TRBJ2-7; the D gene is possibly TRBD1 (6 bases). The V and J ends lost 7 bases and 2 bases respectively, with 19 bases between them. Germline V gene sequence: CDR1 SGDLS, CDR2 YYNGEE. The CDR3 sequence is 15 residues long. The CDR3 DNA follows: TGTGCCAGCGCTACAGGGCAGGGAGTCCCCTACGAGCAGTACTTC. Translated, it gives CASATGQGVPYEQYF.

This chain links TRBV27 with TRBJ2-5; 11 bases agree with TRBD2. CDR3 length: 16 residues. Trimming at V came to 5 bases and at J to 5 bases, leaving 10 bases not matched to a gene. The V gene's germline CDR1 is MNHEY and CDR2 SMNVEV (reference sequence). The CDR3 spells CASSPTTSGGGETQYF. The DNA for the CDR3 is TGTGCCAGCAGTCCCACCACTAGCGGGGGTGGGGAGACCCAGTACTTC.

V usage is TRBV7-9 and J usage is TRBJ2-7, with D possibly TRBD2 on 6 matching bases. CDR3 length: 17 amino acids. Per the germline V gene, CDR1 is SEHNR and CDR2 is FQNEAQ (reference sequence). V was cut by 1 base and J by 3 bases, with 19 bases left in between. The CDR3 DNA reads as TGTGCCAGCAGCTTAGGGGGAGGCAGGACTCCAAGCTACGAGCAGTACTTC. Residues: CASSLGGGRTPSYEQYF.

This rearrangement joins TRBV5-4 to TRBJ1-1, with D maybe TRBD1 (5 bases). Trimming shortened V by 0 bases and J by 7 bases, and 13 bases separated the two germline ends. Looked up from germline, CDR1 is SGHNT and CDR2 is YYREEE (reference sequence). This CDR3 is 14 amino acids long. CDR3 residues: CASSLGRREREAFF. CDR3 DNA: TGTGCCAGCAGCTTGGGTCGCAGGGAACGTGAAGCTTTCTTT.

The chain is built from TRBV7-6 and TRBJ2-1; 10 bases are shared with TRBD1. Germline-derived CDR1 and CDR2 are SGHVS and FNYEAQ. CDR3 size: 16 residues. V lost 5 bases, J lost 4 bases, and 8 bases stayed unmatched. This CDR3 reads CASSRFGQGGYNEQFF. Written as DNA, the CDR3 is TGTGCCAGCAGCCGTTTTGGACAGGGGGGGTACAATGAGCAGTTCTTC.

This clone was detected only once. The rearrangement links TRBV6-4 to TRBJ2-1; 10 bases map to TRBD1. CDR1 MRHNA and CDR2 SNTAGT come from the germline V gene. CDR3 size: 16 residues. V shed 0 bases and J 9 bases; nucleotides not matched to a gene: 8. CDR3: CASSDSGTGEVGEQFF. The CDR3 region has the DNA TGTGCCAGCAGTGACTCGGGGACAGGGGAGGTTGGTGAGCAGTTCTTC.

V is TRBV10-3 and J is TRBJ1-3; 8 bases are shared with TRBD1. The V segment lost 7 bases and the J segment 7 bases; nucleotides outside the gene matches: 12. The CDR3 loop spans 15 amino acids. Germline V gives CDR1 ENHRY, CDR2 SYGVKD. The CDR3 is CAITLTDRVWNTIYF. The CDR3 DNA reads TGTGCCATCACCCTAACGGACAGGGTGTGGAACACCATATATTTT.

By proportion, this clone is medium-sized (0.01 to 0.1%). The CDR3 loop reads CASSLGGQLSYEQYF. DNA for the CDR3: TGTGCCAGCAGTTTGGGCGGACAGCTCTCCTACGAGCAGTACTTC. V gene TRBV28 combines with J gene TRBJ2-7, with D perhaps TRBD1 (6 bases). The CDR3 is made up of 15 amino acids. Trimming took off 3 bases at V and 0 bases at J, with 12 bases between the two ends. Per germline, CDR1 MDHEN and CDR2 SYDVKM.

The rearrangement joins TRBV29-1 to TRBJ1-2; tentative D call: TRBD1 (5 bases). This CDR3 is built from 13 residues. CDR1 and CDR2 (germline): SQVTM, ANQGSEA. V was clipped by 7 bases and J by 3 bases, with 15 bases between them. The CDR3 here is CSAGRGGDYGYTF. CDR3 DNA: TGCAGCGCCGGTCGGGGGGGGGACTATGGCTACACCTTC.

The chain combines TRBV7-8 with TRBJ2-1, with 7 bases aligning to TRBD1. The CDR3 sequence is 16 residues long. Germline V gives CDR1 SGHVS, CDR2 FQNEAQ. Trimming removed 5 bases from V and 8 bases from J; junction bases left unmatched: 15. Here the CDR3 DNA reads TGTGCCAGCAGCCCCAAACAGGGGCCCCCTGCCCATGAGCAGTTCTTC. It yields the protein CASSPKQGPPAHEQFF.

The rearrangement links TRBV27 to TRBJ1-2; TRBD1 might be the D (6 bases). CDR1 is MNHEY, CDR2 SMNVEV, per germline (reference sequence). The CDR3 has 13 residues. Deletions cut 5 bases from V and 5 bases from J, with 12 bases between. The CDR3 sequence is CASSPQGLYGYTF. CDR3 coding DNA: TGTGCCAGCAGTCCACAGGGTTTGTATGGCTACACCTTC.